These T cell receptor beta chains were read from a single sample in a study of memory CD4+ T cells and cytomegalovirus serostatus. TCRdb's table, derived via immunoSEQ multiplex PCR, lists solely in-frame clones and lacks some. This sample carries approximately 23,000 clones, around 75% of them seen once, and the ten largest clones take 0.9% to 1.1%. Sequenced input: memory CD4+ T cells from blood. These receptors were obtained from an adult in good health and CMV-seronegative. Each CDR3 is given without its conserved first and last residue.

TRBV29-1,SVQGNNQPQH
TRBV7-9,ASSLRSSGSYEQY
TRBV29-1,SVERDFNEQF
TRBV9,ASSGTSGRIDTQY
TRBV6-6,ASSYTDNQPQH
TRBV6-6,ASAQALGNTIY
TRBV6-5,ASSTGGNTIY
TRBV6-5,ASSYSGQQNYGYT
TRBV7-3,ASSLNSGGPGETQY
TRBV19,ASSPRWFQETQY
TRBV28,ASSPSPGVPQTYEQY
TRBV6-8,ARMLGGRSNGYT
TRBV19,ASSELPGNQPQH
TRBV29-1,SVEGASEQF
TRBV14,ASSQVGYGYT
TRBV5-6,ASSLVQGFNSPLH
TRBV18,ASSPSITGGEQY
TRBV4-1,ASRISPSISNTEAF
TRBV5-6,ASSLGLAANEQF
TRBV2,ASTYSVEAF
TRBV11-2,ASSQQGNTEAF
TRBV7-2,ASSLVQGAPFGGYT
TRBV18,ASLASRGPTEAF
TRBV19,ASSIGPGPTDTQY
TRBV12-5,ASGLEVETQY
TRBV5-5,ASSLGGQGNQPQH
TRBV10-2,ASSLGAPSYEQY
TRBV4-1,ASSRRTGTANEKLF
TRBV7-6,ASSSRLEAEQF
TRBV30,AWRGKGGQGGREQY
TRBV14,ASSQDLGKNTGELF
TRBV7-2,ASSRKRDTDTQY
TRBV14,ASSQGQGYGYT
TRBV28,ASSWEGQGGTEAF
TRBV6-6,ASSADSHNQPQH